The 29 T cell receptor beta chains in this list originate from one sample, sequenced in a study of tumor-infiltrating lymphocytes in primary liver carcinoma. Blood RNA came from unsorted whole blood; germline DNA was also extracted. cDNA specific to TCR beta was made from roughly 500 ng of total RNA, with a constant-region primer employed for priming. Libraries for TCR beta were built through three nested multiplex PCR rounds, which together made up a slightly modified ARM-PCR procedure. The opening two PCR rounds, approximately 10 cycles each, paired TRBV1-TRBV30 forward primers with a C-beta reverse primer. TCRdb itself ran the multiplex PCR reads through MiXCR, one entry per CDR3 protein. The repertoire includes 310,000 or so distinct CDR3 sequences, approximately 65% of them detected once, and 5% to 6.5% sits in the top ten. What was sequenced was peripheral blood. The receptors were gathered from a man in his forties with primary liver carcinoma and hepatitis B virus infection.

With regard to this clonotype: At one of its ends the junction is not consistent with the germline gene, which may arise from a read error. The genes are TRBV11-1 and TRBJ2-7, with D perhaps matching TRBD2 (5 bases). Germline V gene lookup returns CDR1 SGHAT and CDR2 FQDESV (reference sequence). CDR3 length: 14 amino acids. The CDR3 spells CPSSFRGLQYEQYF. DNA for the CDR3: TGTCCCAGCAGCTTCAGAGGGTTGCAGTACGAGCAGTACTTC.

On this clonotype itself: Since a much larger clone is just one base distant, this may be a read error. The rearrangement links TRBV6-1 to TRBJ2-2; 7 bases are a match to TRBD2. Trimming took 6 bases from V and 1 from J; bases not matched to a gene: 5. From germline, CDR1 is MNHNS and CDR2 SASEGT. The CDR3 loop spans 15 amino acids. CDR3 sequence reads: CASRVAGLNTGELFF. The CDR3 nucleotides are TGTGCCAGCAGAGTAGCGGGTTTGAACACCGGGGAGCTGTTTTTT.

Details on this clonotype: In this CDR3 the conserved last residue, phenylalanine or tryptophan, is missing, so a read error is likely. The rearrangement joins TRBV11-2 to TRBJ2-7; a possible D gene is TRBD1 (6 bases). Germline V gene sequence: CDR1 SGHAT, CDR2 FQNNGV. CDR3 length: 16 residues. The V end lost 2 bases, the J end lost 2 bases, and 16 bases lay between the germline ends. The CDR3 bases are TGTGCCAGCAGCTTACATCTGGGACATAGGGCCTACGAGCAGTACTTG. This translates into CASSLHLGHRAYEQYL.

For this clonotype: No conserved phenylalanine or tryptophan is present at the end of the CDR3, so a read error is the likely explanation. The genes are TRBV6-6 and TRBJ2-3; D not certain. The CDR3 is made up of 15 amino acids. V lost 1 base and J 2 bases, leaving 10 bases between the germline ends. Germline values: CDR1 MNHNY, CDR2 SVGAGI (reference sequence). Here the CDR3 reads CASSYLLPSTDTQYY. CDR3 DNA sequence: TGTGCCAGCAGTTACTTGCTGCCATCCACAGATACGCAGTATTAT.

A single count supports this clonotype. This may come from a read error, since a much larger clone is one base off. Here the CDR3 omits its conserved ending phenylalanine or tryptophan, so a read error is the likely source. The chain uses TRBV10-2 and TRBJ2-2; 9 bases match TRBD2. Germline CDR1 and CDR2: WSHSY and SAAADI. V dropped 8 bases and J dropped 6; count of bases not matched to a gene: 4. CDR3 size: 13 residues. As DNA, the CDR3 is TGCGCCAGCGGTTTAGCGGGAGCCGGGGAGCTGTTTCTT. As protein: CASGLAGAGELFL.

The rearrangement uses TRBV11-2 and TRBJ2-5, with D hard to call. Per the germline V gene, CDR1 is SGHAT and CDR2 is FQNNGV. This CDR3 spans 13 amino acids. V lost 8 bases and J 12 bases, leaving 22 bases between the germline ends. CDR3 coding DNA: TGTGCCAGCGGCTACATTACACAAGAGATCGAGTACTTC. Translated: CASGYITQEIEYF.

Worth noting for this clonotype: The junction differs from germline at one of its ends, possibly a read error. The chain combines TRBV11-2 with TRBJ2-3; D perhaps matches TRBD1 (5 bases). The germline gives CDR1 SGHAT, CDR2 FQNNGV. This CDR3 spans 12 amino acids. CDR3: CASSSTQDKQYF. CDR3 DNA: TGTGCCAGTAGCTCGACACAGGATAAGCAGTATTTT.

This clonotype was observed at least ten times. A clone one base away is much larger, so this may be a read error. The chain carries TRBV11-3 and TRBJ2-5; 10 positions match TRBD2. V dropped 5 bases and J dropped 9; count of bases not matched to a gene: 6. The CDR3 runs 13 residues. Germline assignment: CDR1 SGHNT and CDR2 YENEEA. The CDR3 loop reads CASSPGLAEAQYF. In DNA, the CDR3 is TGTGCCAGCAGCCCTGGACTAGCGGAGGCCCAGTACTTC.

With regard to this clonotype: A much larger clone differs by one base, so this may be a read error. Because the CDR3's place on the DNA is in doubt, the DNA is left out and the CDR3 is given as listed by TCRdb. The chain couples TRBV29-1 to TRBJ2-2; the DNA was not compared with TRBD1, the D call given in the table. Termini included, the CDR3 measures 13 amino acids. CDR1 is SQVTM, CDR2 ANQGSEA, per germline. CDR3 region: CSVGQGNTGEPFF.

This rearrangement joins TRBV29-1 to TRBJ1-2; D remains ambiguous. This CDR3 has 15 amino acids. V was cut by 6 bases and J by 2 bases, with 19 bases left in between. Germline V lookup: CDR1 SQVTM, CDR2 ANQGSEA. The DNA for the CDR3 is TGCAGCGTCGCACCTCACAACTCAGCAAACTATGGCTACACCTTC. Translated: CSVAPHNSANYGYTF. The variable domain in full, completed from reference TRBV29-1 and TRBJ1-2, reads SAVISQKPSRDICQRGTSLTIQCQVDSQVTMMFWYRQQPGQSLTLIATANQGSEATYESGFVIDKFPISRPNLTFSTLTVSNMSPEDSSIYLCSVAPHNSANYGYTFGSGTRLTVV.

In regard to this clonotype: A read error may account for a junction end that differs from germline. V usage is TRBV5-5 and J usage is TRBJ1-4; D gene ambiguous. Germline V CDR1 and CDR2: SGHKS, YYEKEE (reference sequence). This CDR3 contains 16 residues. The CDR3 coding sequence is TGTGCCAGCAGCCTGTCGGACGGTGCAACTAATGAAGAGCTGTCTTTT. Protein sequence: CASSLSDGATNEELSF.

On this clonotype: This may be a read error, as it is one base from a much larger clone. This chain connects TRBV6-5 to TRBJ1-4; no clear D. The CDR3 covers 13 residues. Germline CDR1 MNHEY, CDR2 SVGAGI. The CDR3 region is CASSRNPFEKPFF. The CDR3 DNA is TGTGCCAGCAGCCGTAACCCCTTCGAAAAACCGTTTTTT.

This clonotype was counted a few times. A junction end diverges from the germline sequence, so it may reflect a read error. This chain uses TRBV6-1 with TRBJ2-7, with a weak D call TRBD1 (6 bases). The CDR3 length is 14 residues. CDR1 is MNHNS and CDR2 is SASEGT in the germline V gene. This CDR3 reads CASKTGQISYGQYF. DNA of the CDR3: TGTGCCAGCAAAACCGGACAGATCTCCTACGGGCAGTACTTC.

The chain carries TRBV13 and TRBJ2-3, with TRBD2 matching 10 bases. J lost 1 base, V lost 5 bases, and 6 bases had no gene match. CDR3 length: 16 amino acids. CDR1 is PRHDT and CDR2 is FYEKMQ in the germline V gene (reference sequence). The CDR3 reads CASSGTGTSGTDTQYF. CDR3 sequence (DNA): TGTGCCAGCAGCGGGACCGGGACTAGCGGCACAGATACGCAGTATTTT.

Notes on this clonotype: A much larger clone differs by one base, so this may be a read error. The final CDR3 position lacks the conserved phenylalanine or tryptophan, pointing to a likely read error. V usage is TRBV5-1 and J usage is TRBJ1-1, with 9 bases fitting TRBD1. V was clipped by 1 base and J by 0 bases; unmatched bases: 10. Per germline, CDR1 SGHRS and CDR2 YFSETQ. CDR3 length: 18 amino acids. DNA for the CDR3: TGCGCCAGCAGCTTGAGGTGGGGACAGGGACTTCTGAACACTGAAGCTTTCCTT. This gives the protein CASSLRWGQGLLNTEAFL.

A note on this clonotype: One end of the junction varies from germline; a read error may be responsible. This rearrangement joins TRBV11-3 to TRBJ2-2; TRBD2 matches 15 bases. Germline loops: CDR1 SGHNT, CDR2 YENEEA. The CDR3 consists of 20 residues. CDR3 sequence: CASTPQGLAGGNEDTGDLFF. In DNA form, the CDR3 reads TGTGCCAGCACCCCACAGGGACTAGCGGGAGGCAATGAGGACACCGGGGATCTGTTTTTT.

Concerning this clonotype: Possible read error: a much larger clone is one base away. The chain employs TRBV4-1 and TRBJ2-7, with 7 positions matching TRBD1. V dropped 5 bases and J dropped 6; count of bases not matched to a gene: 7. The germline CDR1 and CDR2 sequences are MGHRA and YSYEKL. This CDR3 has 13 amino acids. CDR3 nucleotides: TGCGCCAGCAGCAGAGGGACAGAATGCGAGCAGTACTTC. This sequence encodes CASSRGTECEQYF.

This clonotype was recorded a few times. V is TRBV5-4 and J is TRBJ1-2, with D possibly TRBD1 on 6 matching bases. The V gene lost 4 bases and the J gene lost 0 bases, with 16 bases spanning the gap. Germline CDR1 SGHNT, CDR2 YYREEE (reference sequence). CDR3 size: 16 residues. CDR3 in amino acids: CASSPRGDMPNYGYTF. CDR3 nucleotide sequence: TGTGCCAGCAGCCCTCGCGGGGACATGCCTAACTATGGCTACACCTTC. The full variable domain, rest sourced from reference TRBV5-4 and TRBJ1-2, is ETGVTQSPTHLIKTRGQQVTLRCSSQSGHNTVSWYQQALGQGPQFIFQYYREEENGRGNFPPRFSGLQFPNYSSELNVNALELDDSALYLCASSPRGDMPNYGYTFGSGTRLTVV.

V and J are TRBV11-2 and TRBJ2-6; no firm D call. The CDR3 contains 16 residues. Germline CDR1 and CDR2: SGHAT and FQNNGV. V shed 0 bases and J shed 3 bases, with 9 bases lying between them. For the CDR3, the DNA is TGTGCCAGCAGCTTAGATCTTGGTTGTGGGGCCAACGTCCTGACTTTC. It is translated as CASSLDLGCGANVLTF.

Points on this clonotype: At one end, the junction sequence differs from germline, possibly due to a read error. The V call is TRBV29-1, the J call TRBJ1-1, with D perhaps matching TRBD1 (5 bases). The germline CDR1 and CDR2 sequences are SQVTM and ANQGSEA. This CDR3 is 12 amino acids long. CDR3 protein: CGVKGSNTEAFF. CDR3 nucleotide sequence: TGCGGCGTTAAGGGGTCGAACACTGAAGCTTTCTTT.

A note on this clonotype: It is likely a read error, because the conserved phenylalanine at the end of the CDR3 is missing. The chain links TRBV11-1 to TRBJ2-6; TRBD2 agrees at 8 bases. From germline, CDR1 is SGHAT and CDR2 FQDESV (reference sequence). The CDR3 runs 15 residues. DNA for the CDR3: TGTGTCAGCAGCTCTGGTCAGCCGGGAGGGTCCGTCCTGACTTCC. Protein: CVSSSGQPGGSVLTS.

Notes on this clonotype: An end of the junction does not agree with germline; a read error may underlie this. The genes are TRBV6-1 and TRBJ2-7; D remains unclear. The CDR3 spans 11 residues. CDR1 is MNHNS and CDR2 is SASEGT in the germline V gene. In DNA, the CDR3 is TGTGTCAGCGACGACATGGGCGAGCAGTACTTC. This gives the protein CVSDDMGEQYF.

V gene TRBV7-9 combines with J gene TRBJ2-1, with 12 bases lining up with TRBD2. The CDR3 totals 17 residues. With 5 bases clipped from V and 0 bases from J, the junction kept 5 bases outside the gene matches. Germline CDR1 and CDR2: SEHNR and FQNEAQ (reference sequence). The CDR3 DNA sequence: TGTGCCAGCAGCCCGCTAGCGGGAGGGAGCTCCTACAATGAGCAGTTCTTC. It codes for CASSPLAGGSSYNEQFF.

For this clonotype: Sequence at one end of the junction differs from germline and may be a read error. The chain is built from TRBV11-3 and TRBJ2-3; D may be TRBD2 (6 bases). Per germline, CDR1 SGHNT and CDR2 YENEEA. This CDR3 contains 19 residues. The CDR3 DNA follows: TGCGCCAGCAGCTTAGGGTCGTCTAGCGTGAGTCGGGACACAGATACGCAGTATTTT. This translates into CASSLGSSSVSRDTDTQYF.

This clonotype was counted between two and nine times. Relative to the germline gene, one junction end is altered; a read error may explain this. The chain carries TRBV7-9 and TRBJ2-3, with D maybe TRBD2 (5 bases). Germline V gives CDR1 SEHNR, CDR2 FQNEAQ (reference sequence). CDR3 length: 12 amino acids. CDR3 protein: CASSLAPVAQYF. In nucleotides, the CDR3 is TGTGCCAGCAGCCTAGCCCCTGTTGCGCAGTATTTT.

The chain has TRBV6-2 or TRBV6-3 and TRBJ1-2; 7 bases match TRBD1. J lost 8 bases, V lost 0 bases, and 9 bases had no gene match. Germline V gives CDR1 MNHEY, CDR2 SVGEGT. CDR3 length equals 15 residues. The CDR3 loop is CASSYSDRLRSGYTF. Written as DNA, the CDR3 is TGTGCCAGCAGTTACTCGGACAGGTTAAGGAGCGGCTACACCTTC.

Regarding this clonotype: At one boundary the junction diverges from the germline segment, which might be a read error. The chain employs TRBV11-2 and TRBJ2-2; TRBD1 matches at 8 bases. CDR1 and CDR2 from the germline V gene are SGHAT and FQNNGV. There are 12 residues in the CDR3. The CDR3 loop reads CASSPSDRDLFF. CDR3 sequence (DNA): TGTGCCAGCAGCCCGTCGGACAGGGACCTGTTTTTT.

Turning to this clonotype: At one boundary the junction diverges from the germline segment, which might be a read error. V is TRBV14 and J is TRBJ2-3, with D hard to call. The CDR3 runs 15 residues. CDR1 is SGHDN and CDR2 is FVKESK in the germline V gene. Here the CDR3 DNA reads TGTTCCAGCAGCCGAGTAGCTATTCTCACAGATACGCAGTATTTT. It yields the protein CSSSRVAILTDTQYF.

A remark on this clonotype: Here the CDR3 omits its conserved ending phenylalanine or tryptophan, so a read error is the likely source. The chain has TRBV11-1 and TRBJ2-7; weak D call: TRBD2 (6 bases). Looked up from germline, CDR1 is SGHAT and CDR2 is FQDESV (reference sequence). This CDR3 contains 16 residues. V was shortened by 2 bases and J by 10 bases, with 24 bases between the two germline ends. The CDR3 region has the DNA TGTGCCAGCAGCTTAACAGCCGGGAGATCAACGGGCGAACAGTACTCC. This translates into CASSLTAGRSTGEQYS.